This T cell receptor (beta chain) is drawn from a study of CXCR3-negative and CXCR3-positive naive CD8 T cells. In the study overall: Libraries each contributed about 1.5 +/- 0.3 million TRB reads, for around 150 million in total.

Comments on this clonotype: Its antigen remains unidentified.

Study outcomes and limitations: Much lower diversity was found in memory CD8+ cells, while both naive subsets had comparably high diversity. Both naive subsets, CXCR3-negative and CXCR3-positive, displayed similar TRBV-TRBJ usage, unlike memory cells. The study found CXCR3 expression partially decreased after cryopreservation and ran most assays on fresh PBMCs. Naive cells with CXCR3 showed TRB CDR3s that were more hydrophobic than those in CXCR3-negative naive cells.

Libraries were UMI-labeled 5' RACE TRB cDNA. TCRdb reprocessed the 5' RACE reads, with one entry per CDR3 protein and no DNA. The sample holds roughly 55,000 distinct CDR3 sequences. CDR1 and CDR2 from the germline V gene are DFQATT and SNEGSKA (reference sequence). This CDR3 is 12 amino acids long. The clonotype was recovered from a human donor in good health. Some clones in this sample may be carry-over from other donors' samples. This chain links TRBV20-1 with TRBJ1-1; lacking DNA, the TRBD1 call made by TCRdb goes unchecked. Sequenced sample: naive CXCR3+ CD8+ T cells from blood. Subset indicated: CD45RO-CCR7+CD27+CD95- naive CD8+ T cells expressing CXCR3 (TNR3+). The CDR3 loop reads CSARGRVIEAFF.